These 23 T cell receptor beta chains came from one sample sequenced in a study of vaccination and CD4 T cells after COVID-19 (dated by TCRdb to the early 2020s). Explained via the paper, the treatment or condition label denotes: roughly 11-day PBMC culture with coronavirus spike peptide pools or control peptides (ViraFEST assay). Library preparation employed PCR. Sequencing relied on an Illumina iSeq 100. DNA from cultured CD4+ T cells was subjected to TCR sequencing with the Oncomine TCR Beta short-read assay at the Johns Hopkins FTIC core. In TCRdb, the public reads were trimmed at Q25 with fastp and aligned with MiXCR, with productive beta chains retained. When rows share a CDR3 protein, they turn into one entry using the most common DNA and genes. Within this sample are approximately 17,000 distinct CDR3 sequences, with roughly 43% of them counted one time only. Together, the top ten hold approximately 7% of the sample.

Their target antigens are unknown. The material was CD4+ T cells from blood, cultured in vitro, obtained after SARS-CoV-2 vaccination. Receptors originate from a human donor who had recovered from COVID-19.

The genes are TRBV30 and TRBJ1-5, with D perhaps matching TRBD1 (6 bases). Per germline, CDR1 GTSNPN and CDR2 SVGIG (reference sequence). The V gene lost 0 bases and the J gene lost 7 bases, with 13 bases spanning the gap. The CDR3 length is 14 residues. Written as DNA, the CDR3 is TGTGCCTGGAGTGTCAGGGGTTACGTACAGCCCCAGCATTTT. Protein: CAWSVRGYVQPQHF. Filled out from reference TRBV30 and TRBJ1-5, the complete variable domain reads SQTIHQWPATLVQPVGSPLSLECTVEGTSNPNLYWYRQAAGRGLQLLFYSVGIGQISSEVPQNLSASRPQDRQFILSSKKLLLSDSGFYLCAWSVRGYVQPQHFGDGTRLSIL.

The rearrangement joins TRBV19 to TRBJ2-1; 9 bases are shared with TRBD2. CDR3 size: 14 residues. Losses at the gene ends were 7 bases for V and 7 bases for J; bases not matched to a gene: 8. CDR1 and CDR2 from the germline V gene are LNHDA and SQIVND (reference sequence). CDR3 loop: CASTVAGVENEQFF. Here the CDR3 DNA reads TGTGCCAGTACTGTAGCGGGAGTGGAGAATGAGCAGTTCTTC.

The chain uses TRBV7-8 and TRBJ2-1, with D uncertain. The CDR3 runs 16 residues. CDR1 SGHVS and CDR2 FQNEAQ come from the germline V gene. V lost 2 bases and J 1 base, leaving 12 bases between the germline ends. The CDR3 is CASSLFPSGSYNEQFF. The CDR3 DNA reads TGTGCCAGCAGCTTATTCCCGTCTGGTTCCTACAATGAGCAGTTCTTC.

The gene calls are TRBV5-1 and TRBJ1-5; 9 bases line up with TRBD1. The V segment lost 5 bases and the J segment 7 bases; nucleotides outside the gene matches: 10. The germline V gene has CDR1 SGHRS and CDR2 YFSETQ. The CDR3 has 15 amino acids. The CDR3 loop is CASSTDGQGNQPQHF. In nucleotides, the CDR3 is TGCGCCAGCAGTACGGATGGACAGGGGAACCAGCCCCAGCATTTT.

This clonotype was found a few times. The chain is built from TRBV10-3 and TRBJ1-4, with D unresolved. Trimming left V 8 bases short and J 0 bases short, with 7 bases between. This CDR3 spans 13 amino acids. Germline V CDR1 and CDR2: ENHRY, SYGVKD. CDR3 nucleotide sequence: TGTGCCATCGCCGGGACAACTAATGAAAAACTGTTTTTT. Translation gives CAIAGTTNEKLFF.

This clonotype was picked up a small number of times. The V and J genes are TRBV7-2 and TRBJ1-5; D gene uncertain. CDR3 size: 12 residues. Trimming removed 4 bases from V and 7 bases from J, with 8 bases in between. In germline, CDR1 is SGHTA, CDR2 FQGNSA. This chain's CDR3 is CASSSRGQPQHF. Written as DNA, the CDR3 is TGTGCCAGCAGCTCCCGCGGGCAGCCCCAGCATTTT.

This clonotype was picked up one time. The gene calls are TRBV20-1 and TRBJ2-7, with D hard to call. V dropped 6 bases and J dropped 4 bases, with 16 bases sitting between them. CDR3 length equals 13 residues. Germline V gene data show CDR1 as DFQATT and CDR2 as SNEGSKA (reference sequence). The CDR3 sequence is CSAIQFYGYEQYF. Written as DNA, the CDR3 is TGCAGTGCCATACAATTTTATGGGTACGAGCAGTACTTC.

This CDR3 reads CASSYSGRDSYEQYF. The CDR3 bases are TGTGCCAGCAGTTACTCAGGCAGGGACTCCTACGAGCAGTACTTC. The chain employs TRBV6-5 and TRBJ2-7; D may be TRBD1 (5 bases). The germline gives CDR1 MNHEY, CDR2 SVGAGI. V was pared by 0 bases and J by 0 bases, with 9 bases between. The CDR3 spans 15 residues.

This chain links TRBV2 with TRBJ2-5, with 8 nucleotides matching TRBD2. This CDR3 contains 20 residues. CDR1 SNHLY and CDR2 FYNNEI come from the germline V gene. The V segment lost 2 bases and the J segment 1 base; nucleotides outside the gene matches: 18. CDR3 DNA sequence: TGTGCCAGCAGTGAATTAGGGTGGGCTAGCGGGTACCCTTTCCAAGAGACCCAGTACTTC. It encodes CASSELGWASGYPFQETQYF. Supplemented by reference TRBV2 and TRBJ2-5, the full variable domain reads EPEVTQTPSHQVTQMGQEVILRCVPISNHLYFYWYRQILGQKVEFLVSFYNNEISEKSEIFDDQFSVERPDGSNFTLKIRSTKLEDSAMYFCASSELGWASGYPFQETQYFGPGTRLLVL.

J is TRBJ1-3 and V is TRBV19; D is undetermined. Trimming cost V 5 bases and J 1 base, with 18 bases left between them. Germline V gene sequence: CDR1 LNHDA, CDR2 SQIVND (reference sequence). CDR3 length: 17 amino acids. CDR3: CASSLTMGRHSGNTIYF. The DNA for the CDR3 is TGTGCCAGTAGTCTAACGATGGGAAGACATTCTGGAAACACCATATATTTT.

This clonotype came up a few times. V and J are TRBV7-8 and TRBJ2-3; a weak D match, TRBD1 (7 bases). The germline gives CDR1 SGHVS, CDR2 FQNEAQ. Trimming stripped 4 bases from V and 4 bases from J, with 15 bases between. This CDR3 is 15 amino acids long. Here the CDR3 DNA reads TGTGCCAGCAGCTCGTACAGGGGAGGTTCAGATACGCAGTATTTT. It is translated as CASSSYRGGSDTQYF.

V usage is TRBV20-1 and J usage is TRBJ2-3, with D unclear. Germline CDR1 and CDR2: DFQATT and SNEGSKA (reference sequence). The CDR3 is 15 amino acids. The V and J ends lost 3 bases and 2 bases respectively, with 15 bases between them. The CDR3 region is CSASKIRGDTDTQYF. CDR3 coding DNA: TGCAGTGCTAGTAAAATCCGAGGTGACACAGATACGCAGTATTTT.

This clonotype has just a few counts. V usage is TRBV20-1 and J usage is TRBJ2-5, with 12 bases aligning to TRBD2. Germline CDR1 DFQATT, CDR2 SNEGSKA (reference sequence). The trim removed 1 base at V and 4 bases at J, leaving 16 bases unmatched. The CDR3 runs 19 residues. For the CDR3, the DNA is TGCAGTGCTAGAGTTTCGAGGCTAGCGGGAGGGCTGGGGGGAGAGACCCAGTACTTC. Its protein is CSARVSRLAGGLGGETQYF.

This clonotype was detected only a few times. This chain joins TRBV6-5 and TRBJ1-5; maybe TRBD1 (5 bases). The germline CDR1 and CDR2 sequences are MNHEY and SVGAGI. The CDR3 runs to 13 residues. The V and J ends lost 4 bases and 2 bases respectively, with 6 bases between them. The CDR3 bases are TGTGCCAGCAGTTCGACAGGCAATCAGCCCCAGCATTTT. This codes for CASSSTGNQPQHF.

The chain joins TRBV20-1 to TRBJ2-1; 14 bases match TRBD2. V shed 0 bases, J shed 7 bases, and the junction held 17 bases outside the gene matches. Germline V gene sequence: CDR1 DFQATT, CDR2 SNEGSKA (reference sequence). The CDR3 contains 20 residues. This CDR3 is CSAREPTGTSGGWEANEQFF. In DNA, the CDR3 is TGCAGTGCTAGAGAGCCGACCGGGACTAGCGGGGGTTGGGAGGCTAATGAGCAGTTCTTC.

The J gene is TRBJ1-1, the V gene TRBV20-1, with D perhaps TRBD1 (6 bases). Trimming took 1 base from V and 4 from J, leaving 13 bases between them. CDR3 size: 14 residues. In germline, CDR1 is DFQATT, CDR2 SNEGSKA (reference sequence). The chain's CDR3 is CSARVQGPSTEAFF. The CDR3 DNA is TGCAGTGCTAGAGTACAGGGACCGAGCACTGAAGCTTTCTTT.

The rearrangement joins TRBV19 to TRBJ1-3; D gene ambiguous. Trimming pared 0 bases from V and 0 bases from J, leaving 9 bases between. Per the germline V gene, CDR1 is LNHDA and CDR2 is SQIVND (reference sequence). This CDR3 region has 16 residues. The CDR3 sequence: CASSIDRSASGNTIYF. The CDR3 bases are TGTGCCAGTAGTATAGATCGTTCGGCCTCTGGAAACACCATATATTTT.

The chain links TRBV7-3 to TRBJ2-1; the D gene is possibly TRBD1 (6 bases). This CDR3 has 15 amino acids. Germline V gene data show CDR1 as SGHTA and CDR2 as FQGTGA. V lost 3 bases, J lost 2 bases, and 11 bases lay in between. The DNA of the CDR3 is TGTGCCAGCAGCTTGGACAGCTGGGCCTACAATGAGCAGTTCTTC. It encodes CASSLDSWAYNEQFF.

The chain combines TRBV3-1 with TRBJ2-3; 8 nucleotides align to TRBD2. V was clipped by 3 bases and J by 3 bases; unmatched bases: 11. The CDR3 consists of 17 residues. Germline V gene data show CDR1 as LGHDT and CDR2 as YNNKEL (reference sequence). This CDR3 reads CASSHIGRSGSTDTQYF. CDR3 nucleotide sequence: TGTGCCAGCAGCCACATTGGGCGGAGCGGGAGTACAGATACGCAGTATTTT.

The rearrangement links TRBV6-5 to TRBJ2-5; weak D call: TRBD2 (5 bases). Germline V CDR1 and CDR2: MNHEY, SVGAGI. The V and J ends lost 0 bases and 5 bases respectively, with 16 bases between them. The CDR3 has 16 amino acids. CDR3 DNA sequence: TGTGCCAGCAGTTACTCGAGAGGCGGGTATGCGGAGACCCAGTACTTC. Translation: CASSYSRGGYAETQYF.

The chain joins TRBV12-3 or TRBV12-4 to TRBJ2-5; 13 bases are shared with TRBD2. The CDR3 consists of 15 residues. The V segment lost 4 bases and the J segment 4 bases; nucleotides outside the gene matches: 3. The CDR3 loop reads CASSSRTSGRETQYF. The CDR3 nucleotides are TGTGCCAGCAGTTCGAGGACTAGCGGGAGAGAGACCCAGTACTTC.

As DNA, the CDR3 is TGTGCCATCAGTGAGTCTCCTGGAGCGGGAGGTTACAATGAGCAGTTCTTC. This codes for CAISESPGAGGYNEQFF. This rearrangement joins TRBV10-3 to TRBJ2-1, with 9 positions matching TRBD2. The CDR3 length is 17 residues. V trimming: 0 bases; J trimming: 4 bases; junction bases outside the gene matches: 7. Germline CDR1 ENHRY, CDR2 SYGVKD.

This clonotype was seen only a few times. V and J are TRBV24-1 and TRBJ2-5, with D possibly TRBD1 on 6 matching bases. This CDR3 has 17 amino acids. CDR1 is KGHDR and CDR2 is SFDVKD in the germline V gene. V dropped 4 bases and J dropped 4 bases, with 21 bases sitting between them. The CDR3 DNA sequence: TGTGCCACCAGTGAATCCGGGACATCCCCGGTAGGAGAGACCCAGTACTTC. Translation gives CATSESGTSPVGETQYF.